A selection of T cell receptor beta chains follows, all from one sample in a study of glioma-infiltrating T cells. In TCRdb, the multiplex PCR reads were re-called with MiXCR into one record per CDR3 protein. This table has about 410,000 distinct CDR3 sequences, 41% appearing once. The sample comprised glioma tissue, nonneoplastic brain tissue, or PBMCs (not recorded which). Every receptor here comes from a human donor with low-grade glioma or glioblastoma, undergoing nonglioma brain surgery, or in good health (not recorded which). CDR3s include the opening cysteine and the closing phenylalanine or tryptophan. Fields, in order: clone size, D gene, V gene, J gene, CDR3 length, CDR3 protein, CDR3 DNA. A D gene is named only where the DNA matches it firmly. Size values are once, few and many counts, or a class for expanded clones, and some rows have none.

clone size: NA
D gene: NA
V gene: TRBV7-9
J gene: TRBJ1-2
CDR3 length: 15
CDR3 protein: CASSLEMGLNYGYTF
CDR3 DNA: TGTGCCAGCAGCTTAGAAATGGGGCTTAACTATGGCTACACCTTC

clone size: NA
D gene: TRBD2
V gene: TRBV7-3
J gene: TRBJ2-3
CDR3 length: 17
CDR3 protein: CASSLTRTSGLTDTQYF
CDR3 DNA: TGTGCCAGCAGCCTCACAAGGACTAGCGGCCTCACAGATACGCAGTATTTT

clone size: NA
D gene: NA
V gene: TRBV5-5
J gene: TRBJ1-6
CDR3 length: 17
CDR3 protein: CASSFRQLSSYNSPLHF
CDR3 DNA: TGTGCCAGCAGCTTCAGACAGCTTAGCTCCTATAATTCACCCCTCCACTTT

clone size: once
D gene: NA
V gene: TRBV28
J gene: TRBJ1-2
CDR3 length: 17
CDR3 protein: CASIRGRPHLRVSGYTF
CDR3 DNA: TGTGCCAGCATAAGAGGACGACCTCACCTTCGAGTATCAGGCTACACCTTC

clone size: NA
D gene: NA
V gene: TRBV7-2
J gene: TRBJ2-2
CDR3 length: 14
CDR3 protein: CASSSGHLVGELFF
CDR3 DNA: TGTGCCAGCAGCTCGGGACACCTCGTTGGGGAGCTGTTTTTT

clone size: NA
D gene: TRBD2
V gene: TRBV12-3/TRBV12-4
J gene: TRBJ2-1
CDR3 length: 15
CDR3 protein: CASSLYGGRDNEQFF
CDR3 DNA: TGTGCCAGCAGTTTATACGGCGGGAGAGACAATGAGCAGTTCTTC

clone size: NA
D gene: NA
V gene: TRBV18
J gene: TRBJ2-7
CDR3 length: 13
CDR3 protein: CASSPPRNYEQYF
CDR3 DNA: TGTGCCAGCTCACCACCAAGGAACTACGAGCAGTACTTC

clone size: NA
D gene: NA
V gene: TRBV28
J gene: TRBJ1-5
CDR3 length: 15
CDR3 protein: CASGLLGDGDQSQHF
CDR3 DNA: TGTGCCAGCGGCCTACTGGGGGACGGGGACCAGTCCCAGCATTTT

clone size: NA
D gene: TRBD2
V gene: TRBV20-1
J gene: TRBJ2-7
CDR3 length: 18
CDR3 protein: CSAKGVAAGGGRSYEQYF
CDR3 DNA: TGCAGTGCTAAAGGGGTGGCAGCGGGAGGGGGGAGGTCCTACGAGCAGTACTTC

clone size: NA
D gene: NA
V gene: TRBV20-1
J gene: TRBJ1-5
CDR3 length: 16
CDR3 protein: CSARDLNGHSNQPQHF
CDR3 DNA: TGCAGTGCTAGAGATCTCAATGGCCATAGCAATCAGCCCCAGCATTTT

clone size: many
D gene: NA
V gene: TRBV6-1
J gene: TRBJ1-4
CDR3 length: 13
CDR3 protein: CASGGRINEKLFF
CDR3 DNA: TGTGCCAGCGGAGGACGGATAAATGAAAAACTGTTTTTT

clone size: few
D gene: NA
V gene: TRBV29-1
J gene: TRBJ1-1
CDR3 length: 12
CDR3 protein: CSVERTGLLAFF
CDR3 DNA: TGCAGCGTTGAAAGGACCGGACTTTTGGCTTTCTTT

clone size: many
D gene: NA
V gene: TRBV25-1
J gene: TRBJ1-5
CDR3 length: 15
CDR3 protein: CASSEPCDSNQPQHF
CDR3 DNA: TGTGCCAGCAGTGAGCCATGCGATAGCAATCAGCCCCAGCATTTT

clone size: many
D gene: TRBD1
V gene: TRBV28
J gene: TRBJ1-2
CDR3 length: 14
CDR3 protein: CASSLGRGLEGYTF
CDR3 DNA: TGTGCCAGCAGTTTAGGCAGGGGGCTTGAAGGCTACACCTTC

clone size: few
D gene: NA
V gene: TRBV7-9
J gene: TRBJ1-1
CDR3 length: 11
CDR3 protein: CASSSHPEAFF
CDR3 DNA: TGTGCCAGCAGCTCCCATCCTGAAGCTTTCTTT

clone size: many
D gene: NA
V gene: TRBV20-1
J gene: TRBJ2-3
CDR3 length: 13
CDR3 protein: CSAFLTGTDTQYF
CDR3 DNA: TGCAGTGCTTTTCTGACAGGCACAGATACGCAGTATTTT

clone size: few
D gene: TRBD2
V gene: TRBV7-2
J gene: TRBJ2-7
CDR3 length: 16
CDR3 protein: CASSPWTSGTPYEQYF
CDR3 DNA: TGTGCCAGCAGCCCCTGGACTAGCGGGACTCCCTACGAGCAGTACTTC

clone size: NA
D gene: TRBD2
V gene: TRBV6-6
J gene: TRBJ2-1
CDR3 length: 17
CDR3 protein: CASSYSRTSGQNNEQFF
CDR3 DNA: TGTGCCAGCAGTTACTCAAGAACTAGCGGGCAGAACAATGAGCAGTTCTTC

clone size: NA
D gene: NA
V gene: TRBV7-2
J gene: TRBJ2-7
CDR3 length: 13
CDR3 protein: CASSLQTDYEQYF
CDR3 DNA: TGTGCCAGCAGCCTCCAGACAGATTACGAGCAGTACTTC

clone size: many
D gene: NA
V gene: TRBV20-1
J gene: TRBJ1-6
CDR3 length: 14
CDR3 protein: CSARGNSDNSPLHF
CDR3 DNA: TGCAGTGCTAGAGGAAACAGCGATAATTCACCCCTCCACTTT

clone size: few
D gene: NA
V gene: TRBV6-1
J gene: TRBJ2-7
CDR3 length: 15
CDR3 protein: CASNLRASVPYEQYF
CDR3 DNA: TGTGCCAGCAACTTGCGGGCTAGCGTCCCCTACGAGCAGTACTTC

clone size: many
D gene: TRBD2
V gene: TRBV6-1
J gene: TRBJ2-1
CDR3 length: 15
CDR3 protein: CASSMGLAGVGEQFF
CDR3 DNA: TGTGCCAGCAGTATGGGACTAGCGGGAGTTGGTGAGCAGTTCTTC

clone size: NA
D gene: TRBD1
V gene: TRBV20-1
J gene: TRBJ2-2
CDR3 length: 15
CDR3 protein: CSAKTGARSTGELFF
CDR3 DNA: TGCAGTGCTAAGACAGGGGCCAGGTCCACCGGGGAGCTGTTTTTT

clone size: many
D gene: TRBD1
V gene: TRBV7-9
J gene: TRBJ2-7
CDR3 length: 12
CDR3 protein: CASSPQGDEQYF
CDR3 DNA: TGTGCCAGCAGCCCGCAGGGGGACGAGCAGTACTTC

clone size: many
D gene: NA
V gene: TRBV20-1
J gene: TRBJ2-5
CDR3 length: 14
CDR3 protein: CSAGTNAIGETQYF
CDR3 DNA: TGCAGTGCTGGAACTAACGCAATCGGAGAGACCCAGTACTTC

clone size: many
D gene: TRBD2
V gene: TRBV20-1
J gene: TRBJ2-3
CDR3 length: 13
CDR3 protein: CSSPRLAADTQYF
CDR3 DNA: TGCAGTTCCCCCCGGCTAGCGGCAGATACGCAGTATTTT

clone size: NA
D gene: TRBD2
V gene: TRBV25-1
J gene: TRBJ2-2
CDR3 length: 17
CDR3 protein: CAGSVRTSGFISGELFF
CDR3 DNA: TGTGCCGGCAGTGTCAGGACTAGCGGGTTTATTTCCGGGGAGCTGTTTTTT

clone size: NA
D gene: NA
V gene: TRBV4-2
J gene: TRBJ1-4
CDR3 length: 16
CDR3 protein: CASSQATQGTNEKLFF
CDR3 DNA: TGTGCCAGCAGCCAGGCGACACAGGGTACTAATGAAAAACTGTTTTTT

clone size: NA
D gene: NA
V gene: TRBV20-1
J gene: TRBJ2-5
CDR3 length: 13
CDR3 protein: CSARVVYQETQYF
CDR3 DNA: TGCAGTGCTAGAGTTGTGTACCAAGAGACCCAGTACTTC

clone size: few
D gene: TRBD2
V gene: TRBV2
J gene: TRBJ2-1
CDR3 length: 15
CDR3 protein: CASSGRNSGYNEQFF
CDR3 DNA: TGTGCCAGCAGTGGTCGGAATAGCGGGTACAATGAGCAGTTCTTC

clone size: few
D gene: NA
V gene: TRBV24-1
J gene: TRBJ2-5
CDR3 length: 17
CDR3 protein: CATSDFPRGGLKETQYF
CDR3 DNA: TGTGCCACCAGTGATTTCCCCAGGGGAGGATTAAAAGAGACCCAGTACTTC

clone size: NA
D gene: TRBD1
V gene: TRBV7-9
J gene: TRBJ2-5
CDR3 length: 15
CDR3 protein: CAGSPNRGPGETQYF
CDR3 DNA: TGTGCCGGCAGCCCGAACAGGGGGCCAGGAGAGACCCAGTACTTC

clone size: many
D gene: TRBD1
V gene: TRBV6-1
J gene: TRBJ2-3
CDR3 length: 13
CDR3 protein: CAAEGQGSDTQYF
CDR3 DNA: TGTGCCGCGGAGGGACAGGGCTCAGATACGCAGTATTTT

clone size: many
D gene: NA
V gene: TRBV7-8
J gene: TRBJ2-5
CDR3 length: 14
CDR3 protein: CASSWGTGEETQYF
CDR3 DNA: TGTGCCAGCAGCTGGGGCACGGGCGAAGAGACCCAGTACTTC

clone size: few
D gene: TRBD1
V gene: TRBV20-1
J gene: TRBJ2-1
CDR3 length: 15
CDR3 protein: CSARGDRGSGNEQFF
CDR3 DNA: TGCAGTGCTAGAGGGGACAGGGGATCGGGCAATGAGCAGTTCTTC

clone size: NA
D gene: NA
V gene: TRBV20-1
J gene: TRBJ2-1
CDR3 length: 15
CDR3 protein: CSASGRERGYNEQFF
CDR3 DNA: TGCAGTGCTAGCGGGAGAGAAAGGGGCTACAATGAGCAGTTCTTC

clone size: NA
D gene: NA
V gene: TRBV7-9
J gene: TRBJ2-3
CDR3 length: 14
CDR3 protein: CASSFTDSTDTQYF
CDR3 DNA: TGTGCCAGCAGCTTTACTGATAGCACAGATACGCAGTATTTT

clone size: many
D gene: NA
V gene: TRBV27
J gene: TRBJ1-1
CDR3 length: 16
CDR3 protein: CASSFGTGFPNTEAFF
CDR3 DNA: TGTGCCAGCAGTTTCGGTACAGGGTTTCCGAACACTGAAGCTTTCTTT

clone size: NA
D gene: NA
V gene: TRBV2
J gene: TRBJ1-2
CDR3 length: 13
CDR3 protein: CASSDLIFYGYTF
CDR3 DNA: TGTGCCAGCAGTGATCTGATTTTCTATGGCTACACCTTC

clone size: NA
D gene: NA
V gene: TRBV15
J gene: TRBJ2-4
CDR3 length: 15
CDR3 protein: CATSGVELAKNIQYF
CDR3 DNA: TGTGCCACCAGCGGAGTGGAGCTAGCCAAAAACATTCAGTACTTC

clone size: NA
D gene: NA
V gene: TRBV5-1
J gene: TRBJ1-1
CDR3 length: 13
CDR3 protein: CASSKRMNTEAFF
CDR3 DNA: TGCGCCAGCAGCAAAAGGATGAACACTGAAGCTTTCTTT

clone size: NA
D gene: NA
V gene: TRBV7-2
J gene: TRBJ1-1
CDR3 length: 14
CDR3 protein: CASSLSVSGSEAFF
CDR3 DNA: TGTGCCAGCAGCCTAAGTGTTTCAGGGTCCGAAGCTTTCTTT

clone size: NA
D gene: NA
V gene: TRBV7-9
J gene: TRBJ1-3
CDR3 length: 14
CDR3 protein: CASSVKDSGNTIYF
CDR3 DNA: TGTGCCAGCAGCGTTAAGGACTCTGGAAACACCATATATTTT

clone size: NA
D gene: NA
V gene: TRBV4-1
J gene: TRBJ2-1
CDR3 length: 16
CDR3 protein: CASSQDAGILGNEQFF
CDR3 DNA: TGCGCCAGCAGCCAAGATGCCGGGATATTAGGAAATGAGCAGTTCTTC

clone size: NA
D gene: NA
V gene: TRBV7-2
J gene: TRBJ2-5
CDR3 length: 13
CDR3 protein: CASSQLVIETQYF
CDR3 DNA: TGTGCCAGCAGCCAACTAGTGATAGAGACCCAGTACTTC

clone size: NA
D gene: NA
V gene: TRBV6-6
J gene: TRBJ1-6
CDR3 length: 15
CDR3 protein: CASSLGGQGNSPLHF
CDR3 DNA: TGTGCCAGCAGTTTGGGGGGGCAGGGGAATTCACCCCTCCACTTT

clone size: many
D gene: TRBD1
V gene: TRBV28
J gene: TRBJ1-5
CDR3 length: 15
CDR3 protein: CASALEGASNQPQHF
CDR3 DNA: TGTGCCAGCGCCCTGGAGGGGGCTAGCAATCAGCCCCAGCATTTT

clone size: NA
D gene: TRBD1
V gene: TRBV7-9
J gene: TRBJ2-5
CDR3 length: 15
CDR3 protein: CASSLALDRQETQYF
CDR3 DNA: TGTGCCAGCAGCTTAGCGCTGGACAGGCAAGAGACCCAGTACTTC

clone size: NA
D gene: NA
V gene: TRBV4-1
J gene: TRBJ2-5
CDR3 length: 15
CDR3 protein: CASSQPPRAVETQYF
CDR3 DNA: TGCGCCAGCAGCCAGCCCCCCCGGGCGGTAGAGACCCAGTACTTC

clone size: NA
D gene: NA
V gene: TRBV4-3
J gene: TRBJ2-5
CDR3 length: 17
CDR3 protein: CASSQDVDSPVQETQYF
CDR3 DNA: TGCGCCAGCAGCCAAGATGTCGATTCCCCTGTCCAAGAGACCCAGTACTTC

clone size: NA
D gene: NA
V gene: TRBV10-3
J gene: TRBJ1-5
CDR3 length: 13
CDR3 protein: CAISRDINQPQHF
CDR3 DNA: TGTGCCATCAGCCGGGACATCAATCAGCCCCAGCATTTT

clone size: NA
D gene: NA
V gene: TRBV28
J gene: TRBJ2-1
CDR3 length: 12
CDR3 protein: CAGLTHGGEQFF
CDR3 DNA: TGTGCCGGTCTGACCCACGGGGGTGAGCAGTTCTTC

clone size: NA
D gene: NA
V gene: TRBV19
J gene: TRBJ1-3
CDR3 length: 13
CDR3 protein: CASSIISGNTIYF
CDR3 DNA: TGTGCCAGTAGTATTATCTCTGGAAACACCATATATTTT

clone size: once
D gene: TRBD1
V gene: TRBV20-1
J gene: TRBJ2-3
CDR3 length: 16
CDR3 protein: CSATQSGTGAPDTQYF
CDR3 DNA: TGCAGTGCTACCCAGAGTGGGACAGGGGCCCCAGATACGCAGTATTTT